Listed below are T cell receptor beta chains from one sample, sequenced in a study of identical twins. TCRdb ran MiXCR on the 5' RACE reads and lists one entry per CDR3 protein. The data show roughly 230,000 distinct CDR3 sequences, about 9% seen once. These data also formed part of another study, on yellow fever vaccine responses in identical twins.

Sequencing was carried out using CD8+ T cells sorted from blood. The receptor source for this set is a woman aged 18-35 years in good health. CDR3s include the opening cysteine and the closing phenylalanine or tryptophan. The D gene is left open where the match is weak. Some rows mark clone size as missing; the rest say once, few, many or name a class of expanded clone.

clone_size: few
j_call: TRBJ2-1
d_call: TRBD2
v_call: TRBV20-1
cdr3_nt: TGCAGTGCCGAACATAGCGGGGGGGCCTACAATGAGCAGTTCTTC
cdr3_aa: CSAEHSGGAYNEQFF

clone_size: NA
j_call: TRBJ2-3
d_call: NA
v_call: TRBV5-1
cdr3_nt: TGCGCCAGCAGCGGGTCTGGCGGGAGCACAGATACGCAGTATTTT
cdr3_aa: CASSGSGGSTDTQYF

clone_size: few
j_call: TRBJ2-2
d_call: NA
v_call: TRBV13
cdr3_nt: TGTGCCAGCAGCCAAACGACAGCCGAGGGGGAGCTGTTTTTT
cdr3_aa: CASSQTTAEGELFF

clone_size: NA
j_call: TRBJ1-6
d_call: TRBD1
v_call: TRBV11-2
cdr3_nt: TGTGCCAGCAGCGCTACCGGGACAGCGGGCGATTCACCCCTCCACTTT
cdr3_aa: CASSATGTAGDSPLHF

clone_size: many
j_call: TRBJ2-1
d_call: TRBD2
v_call: TRBV28
cdr3_nt: TGTGCCAGCAGTGAAGGGACTAGCGGATACAATGAGCAGTTCTTC
cdr3_aa: CASSEGTSGYNEQFF

clone_size: many
j_call: TRBJ2-7
d_call: NA
v_call: TRBV29-1
cdr3_nt: TGCAGCGTTGCAAACCGGGACCACTACGAGCAGTACTTC
cdr3_aa: CSVANRDHYEQYF

clone_size: many
j_call: TRBJ2-1
d_call: TRBD2
v_call: TRBV11-2
cdr3_nt: TGTGCCAGCAGAGATAATAGCGGGAGGGCCCATGAGCAGTTCTTC
cdr3_aa: CASRDNSGRAHEQFF

clone_size: few
j_call: TRBJ2-5
d_call: NA
v_call: TRBV7-9
cdr3_nt: TGTGCCAGCAGCTCCATGGGGGGGCGCGGACAAGAGACCCAGTACTTC
cdr3_aa: CASSSMGGRGQETQYF

clone_size: many
j_call: TRBJ2-1
d_call: NA
v_call: TRBV7-9
cdr3_nt: TGTGCCAGCAGCCGTTTAGCGGCCGGTCGCAATGAGCAGTTCTTC
cdr3_aa: CASSRLAAGRNEQFF

clone_size: NA
j_call: TRBJ2-5
d_call: TRBD1
v_call: TRBV18
cdr3_nt: TGTGCCAGCTCACCTTACGCGACAGGGTCCGGGGAGACCCAGTACTTC
cdr3_aa: CASSPYATGSGETQYF

clone_size: few
j_call: TRBJ2-4
d_call: NA
v_call: TRBV28
cdr3_nt: TGTGCCAGCAACTGGGACACCTCGAATATTCAGTACTTC
cdr3_aa: CASNWDTSNIQYF

clone_size: few
j_call: TRBJ1-1
d_call: NA
v_call: TRBV6-2/TRBV6-3
cdr3_nt: TGTGCCAGCAGAGTTAACAGGGCTTATACTGAAGCTTTCTTT
cdr3_aa: CASRVNRAYTEAFF

clone_size: few
j_call: TRBJ2-1
d_call: NA
v_call: TRBV27
cdr3_nt: TGTGCCAGCAGGTCTAGCCCCCTGGGTGGCAATGAGCAGTTCTTC
cdr3_aa: CASRSSPLGGNEQFF

clone_size: many
j_call: TRBJ2-1
d_call: TRBD2
v_call: TRBV20-1
cdr3_nt: TGCAGTGCTAGGTTAGGACTAGCGGGAGGTCTGTCCTACAATGAGCAGTTCTTC
cdr3_aa: CSARLGLAGGLSYNEQFF

clone_size: NA
j_call: TRBJ2-5
d_call: TRBD2
v_call: TRBV7-2
cdr3_nt: TGTGCCAGCAGAGGGCTAGCGGGGCAAGAGACCCAGTACTTC
cdr3_aa: CASRGLAGQETQYF

clone_size: few
j_call: TRBJ1-1
d_call: NA
v_call: TRBV6-2/TRBV6-3
cdr3_nt: TGTGCCAGCAGTACCCAGCGGGGACCCACTGAAGCTTTCTTT
cdr3_aa: CASSTQRGPTEAFF

clone_size: NA
j_call: TRBJ2-7
d_call: NA
v_call: TRBV27
cdr3_nt: TGTGCCAGCGGTCGAAGCGAAGGGGACGAGCAGTACTTC
cdr3_aa: CASGRSEGDEQYF

clone_size: few
j_call: TRBJ2-2
d_call: NA
v_call: TRBV15
cdr3_nt: TGTGCCACCAGCGGTAGACCCACGAACACCGGGGAGCTGTTTTTT
cdr3_aa: CATSGRPTNTGELFF